This T cell receptor (beta chain) was documented in a study of PD-1 blockade in classical Hodgkin lymphoma. Study observations and caveats: Exclusion was applied to patients who started nivolumab under 1 year after ASCT. In CD4+ cells, TCR diversity went up significantly by C4D1, but in CD8+ cells it did not. Complete responders' baseline diversity resembled that of newly diagnosed patients.

In germline, CDR1 is GTSNPN, CDR2 SVGIG (reference sequence). V shed 5 bases and J shed 6 bases, with 8 bases lying between them. CDR3 length: 11 residues. A word on this clone: The antigen remains undetermined.

Method: immunoSEQ multiplex PCR; TCRdb's copy keeps in-frame clones and lacks some. In the table there are some 96,000 clones, around 90% of which are singletons. Every patient had relapsed following autologous stem cell transplantation, and cohorts differed in brentuximab vedotin exposure. Best outcomes ranged across complete response, partial response and progressive disease. This TCR came from a human donor with classical Hodgkin lymphoma. The sample in question was peripheral blood mononuclear cells (PBMCs), obtained at baseline. The rearrangement uses TRBV30 and TRBJ2-1; D not resolved. Here the CDR3 DNA reads TGTGCCTGGGAAGACCCCAATGAGCAGTTCTTC. As protein: CAWEDPNEQFF.